This TCR beta chain was sequenced for a study of blood T cell repertoires in COVID-19. Study at large: Acute and convalescent COVID-19 samples came from the United States, Italy and Spain.

Measured with immunoSEQ multiplex PCR; TCRdb has only the in-frame clones, and not every one. The sample shows tens of thousands of clones, about 91% of them seen only once. V was pared by 1 base and J by 1 base, with 11 bases between. The CDR3 length is 16 residues. Germline lookup yields CDR1 SEHNR and CDR2 FQNEAQ (reference sequence). J is TRBJ1-5 and V is TRBV7-9; a weak D match, TRBD1 (5 bases). The sequenced material came from peripheral blood. This clonotype was obtained from a human donor with active COVID-19. The donor label of this sample is uncertain. The DNA of the CDR3 is TGTGCCAGCAGCTTAGACCCAGGGAGGAGCAATCAGCCCCAGCATTTT. The encoded protein is CASSLDPGRSNQPQHF.